A single sample gave rise to the 14 T cell receptor beta chains below, sequenced in a study of tumor and adjacent non-tumor tissue in lung cancer. The library came from three nested PCR rounds adapted from ARM-PCR protocols. TCRdb re-analysed the multiplex PCR reads in MiXCR, keeping a single row per CDR3 protein. The data contain almost 75,000 distinct CDR3 sequences, around 70% of them singletons. The template was RNA from unsorted bulk tissue. This non-tumor lung sample came from over 3 cm beyond the tumor edge. Material for sequencing was distant non-tumor lung tissue. The receptor source for this set is a woman in her forties or fifties with non-small cell lung cancer.

As concerns this clonotype: A much larger clone lies a single base off, so this may be a read error. The CDR3 is CANSPSGSAQGQGYTF. The CDR3 DNA reads TGTGCCAACAGCCCCTCGGGGTCCGCGCAAGGGCAGGGCTACACCTTC. The chain recombines TRBV6-5 with TRBJ1-2; D is ambiguous. Trimming stripped 10 bases from V and 8 bases from J, with 29 bases between. The CDR3 consists of 16 residues. CDR1 is MNHEY and CDR2 is SVGAGI in the germline V gene.

Note on this clonotype: One junction end does not reproduce the germline sequence, and a read error may be involved. The chain uses TRBV4-3 and TRBJ2-6, with no clear D. Germline V CDR1 and CDR2: LGHNA, YSLEER. There are 17 residues in the CDR3. The CDR3 loop is CASNQDHSPSGANVLTF. Here the CDR3 DNA reads TGCGCCAGCAACCAAGATCACAGCCCCTCTGGGGCCAACGTCCTGACTTTC.

This clonotype was recorded once. The junction departs from germline at one end; a sequencing error may be responsible. The chain couples TRBV4-1 to TRBJ2-3; no firm D call. Germline values: CDR1 MGHRA, CDR2 YSYEKL. The CDR3 covers 18 residues. The DNA for the CDR3 is TGCGCCAGCAGCCAAGAAGTACCTGGGGATACCCGCACAGATACGCACTATTTT. This gives the protein CASSQEVPGDTRTDTHYF.

This clonotype showed up just a few times. In nucleotides, the CDR3 is TGTGCCAGCAGTTGGACTAGCGGTAATGAGCAGTTCTTC. It encodes CASSWTSGNEQFF. This rearrangement joins TRBV7-9 to TRBJ2-1; TRBD2 matches at 10 bases. The CDR3 spans 13 residues. Germline trimming cut 6 bases from V and 7 bases from J; bases unmatched to any gene: 3. Germline V gene sequence: CDR1 SEHNR, CDR2 FQNEAQ (reference sequence). Looking up the rest from reference TRBV7-9 and TRBJ2-1 gives the full variable domain: DTGVSQNPRHKITKRGQNVTFRCDPISEHNRLYWYRQTLGQGPEFLTYFQNEAQLEKSRLLSDRFSAERPKGSFSTLEIQRTEQGDSAMYLCASSWTSGNEQFFGPGTRLTVL.

As concerns this clonotype: It may be a read error: a sequence one base away is much more abundant. The J gene is TRBJ2-3, the V gene TRBV24-1; D remains ambiguous. CDR1 and CDR2 from the germline V gene are KGHDR and SFDVKD. Trimming removed 2 bases at V and 3 bases at J, with 11 bases between. This CDR3 has 15 amino acids. Here the CDR3 DNA reads TGTGCCACCAGTGATTCTGGGTTGGGTACAGATACGCAGTATTTT. This sequence encodes CATSDSGLGTDTQYF.

A note on this clonotype: This CDR3 is missing its conserved last phenylalanine or tryptophan, likely due to a read error. No DNA is shown, since the ends of the CDR3 on it are uncertain; the CDR3 is the one TCRdb lists. This chain connects TRBV6-5 to TRBJ2-2; the DNA was not used to check the table's D call, TRBD1. Germline lookup yields CDR1 MNHEY and CDR2 SVGAGI. The CDR3 spans 13 amino acids, including both terminal residues. The CDR3 protein is CASTPGGAGELFL.

Points on this clonotype: One junction end disagrees with the germline gene, perhaps due to a read error. J is TRBJ2-3 and V is TRBV11-2; weak D call: TRBD2 (5 bases). This CDR3 is built from 17 residues. Germline CDR1 and CDR2: SGHAT and FQNNGV. This CDR3 is CARSLDGSVGSTDTQYF. In DNA form, the CDR3 reads TGTGCCCGCAGCTTAGATGGTAGCGTGGGGAGCACAGATACGCAGTATTTT. Using reference TRBV11-2 and TRBJ2-3 for the parts outside the CDR3, the full variable domain is EAGVAQSPRYKIIEKRQSVAFWCNPISGHATLYWYQQILGQGPKLLIQFQNNGVVDDSQLPKDRFSAERLKGVDSTLKIQPAKLEDSAVYLCARSLDGSVGSTDTQYFGPGTRLTVL.

As concerns this clonotype: Germline is not matched at one junction end, which may reflect a read error. The chain carries TRBV6-5 and TRBJ2-1, with 10 bases aligning to TRBD1. The CDR3 sequence is 14 residues long. Germline V gives CDR1 MNHEY, CDR2 SVGAGI. This chain's CDR3 is CASQGTGAHNGQFF. The CDR3 coding sequence is TGTGCCAGCCAAGGGACAGGGGCCCACAATGGGCAGTTCTTC.

As regards this clonotype: A read error may produce the germline difference seen at one junction end. The V call is TRBV20-1, the J call TRBJ2-7; D remains ambiguous. This CDR3 comprises 15 residues. The germline CDR1 and CDR2 sequences are DFQATT and SNEGSKA (reference sequence). The CDR3 spells CSARAQGVAGYEQYF. CDR3 DNA: TGCAGTGCTAGAGCCCAAGGAGTGGCAGGCTACGAGCAGTATTTC.

This clonotype occurred many times. The J gene is TRBJ2-1, the V gene TRBV28; 8 bases are a match to TRBD2. The CDR3 is 15 residues long. V was pared by 6 bases and J by 12 bases, with 16 bases of the junction left unmatched. Germline V gene sequence: CDR1 MDHEN, CDR2 SYDVKM. Here the CDR3 DNA reads TGTGCCAGCAGCATTAGCGGGATCGGGGCTGGGGTGCAGTTCTTC. Its translation is CASSISGIGAGVQFF.

J is TRBJ1-2 and V is TRBV20-1; D remains unclear. CDR3 length: 16 residues. Trimming left V 2 bases short and J 0 bases short, with 16 bases between. CDR1 DFQATT and CDR2 SNEGSKA come from the germline V gene (reference sequence). Here the CDR3 DNA reads TGCAGTGCTAGATCAAGGAGCACCTTACCTAACTATGGCTACACCTTC. It specifies CSARSRSTLPNYGYTF.

As for this clonotype: The germline gene is not matched at one end of the junction; a read error may be the cause. The rearrangement joins TRBV11-2 to TRBJ2-6; the D is unclear. The V gene's germline CDR1 is SGHAT and CDR2 FQNNGV. This CDR3 has 14 amino acids. In DNA, the CDR3 is TGTACCAGCAGCCTAGATCCCGTGGCCAACGTCCTGACTTTC. Its translation: CTSSLDPVANVLTF.

This clonotype was recorded once. An end of the junction does not agree with germline; a read error may underlie this. The chain uses TRBV20-1 and TRBJ2-1; D is possibly TRBD2 (6 bases). Germline CDR1 DFQATT, CDR2 SNEGSKA (reference sequence). The CDR3 has 16 amino acids. In DNA form, the CDR3 reads TGCAGTGCTAGTGATGCTGGAAGGGACTCCTACAATGAGCAGTTCTTT. The encoded protein is CSASDAGRDSYNEQFF.

This chain uses TRBV6-6 with TRBJ1-2; 8 bases are a match to TRBD1. The CDR3 has 15 residues. Germline CDR1 is MNHNY and CDR2 is SVGAGI (reference sequence). The CDR3 nucleotides read TGTGTCATCAGTTACTCGCCGCAGGGGGCTCTTGGCTACACCTTC. Residues: CVISYSPQGALGYTF.